One and the same sample provided the 20 T cell receptor beta chains below, sequenced in a study of blood T cells in healthy people across ages. A J-beta primer mix and a sample-barcoded 5' primer were used in a second PCR of roughly 7 to 12 cycles. Using its own MiXCR run on the 5' RACE reads, TCRdb lists one record per CDR3 protein. Here the sample spans 700,000 to 800,000 distinct CDR3 sequences, around 46% being singletons. The specimen was blood. These receptors all come from a woman aged 55-69 years in good health.

The CDR3 reads CASSYLPDRAIEEQFF. The DNA for the CDR3 is TGTGCCAGCAGTTACTTACCGGACAGGGCAATCGAGGAGCAGTTCTTC. The rearrangement uses TRBV6-2 or TRBV6-3 and TRBJ2-1; TRBD1 agrees at 8 bases. Unmatched junction bases numbered 12, after V lost 1 base and J lost 10 bases. The CDR3 covers 16 residues. CDR1 is MNHEY, CDR2 SVGEGT, per germline.

The chain couples TRBV21-1 to TRBJ2-3. TRBV21-1 has pseudogene status. The CDR3 length is 12 residues. The CDR3 DNA follows: TGTGCCAGCAGCAAGTTAGCAGATACGCAGTATTTT. It codes for CASSKLADTQYF.

J is TRBJ2-1 and V is TRBV7-2, with TRBD2 matching over 14 bases. The CDR3 is 18 residues long. Germline V CDR1 and CDR2: SGHTA, FQGNSA. The trim removed 5 bases at V and 2 bases at J, leaving 8 bases unmatched. The CDR3 DNA reads TGTGCCAGCAGCCCCCGACTAGCGGGGGGGGGTCCCTACAATGAGCAGTTCTTC. Translation: CASSPRLAGGGPYNEQFF.

The sample holds a few counts of this clonotype. The J gene is TRBJ1-5, the V gene TRBV4-2, with D unclear. The CDR3 totals 15 residues. The ends were cut back, 4 bases at V and 0 bases at J, with 10 bases in the middle. Germline CDR1 and CDR2: LGHNA and YNFKEQ. This CDR3 reads CASSPESGSNQPQHF. In DNA, the CDR3 is TGTGCCAGCAGCCCAGAGAGTGGTAGCAATCAGCCCCAGCATTTT.

This clonotype has a handful of counts. CDR3 nucleotides: TGTGCCAGCAGTTTAGGTAGCGGGGGAGATACGCAGTATTTT. This gives the protein CASSLGSGGDTQYF. This chain connects TRBV12-3 or TRBV12-4 to TRBJ2-3; 9 bases are a match to TRBD2. The CDR3 has 14 amino acids. The junction had 1 base not matched to a gene; V was cut back by 1 base and J by 5 bases.

A word on this clonotype: One junction end disagrees with the germline gene, perhaps due to a read error. V gene TRBV11-1 combines with J gene TRBJ2-2; 7 nucleotides match TRBD1. The CDR3 sequence is 15 residues long. Germline V gene data show CDR1 as SGHAT and CDR2 as FQDESV (reference sequence). For the CDR3, the DNA is TGTGCCAGCGGCTTGACAGGGACCAACACCGGGGAGCTGTTTTTT. As protein: CASGLTGTNTGELFF.

Details on this clonotype: One end of the junction varies from germline; a read error may be responsible. This chain connects TRBV20-1 to TRBJ2-3; D not certain. Germline CDR1 and CDR2: DFQATT and SNEGSKA (reference sequence). The CDR3 length is 13 residues. The CDR3 DNA reads TGCAGTGCTAATATTCCTACAAGGGATACGCAGTGTTTT. Translated, it gives CSANIPTRDTQCF.

The V and J genes are TRBV20-1 and TRBJ2-3; D not certain. Germline values: CDR1 DFQATT, CDR2 SNEGSKA (reference sequence). V lost 5 bases, J lost 2 bases, and 17 bases lay in between. There are 15 residues in the CDR3. CDR3 loop: CSALRGQSITDTQYF. CDR3 coding DNA: TGCAGTGCTCTCAGAGGCCAGAGCATCACAGATACGCAGTATTTT.

This clonotype was observed a few times. V usage is TRBV6-6 and J usage is TRBJ2-5, with D tentatively TRBD2 (6 bases). V lost 8 bases, J lost 10 bases, and 14 bases lay in between. Germline lookup yields CDR1 MNHNY and CDR2 SVGAGI (reference sequence). The CDR3 is 11 amino acids. CDR3 sequence: CASQEGLDQYF. DNA of the CDR3: TGTGCCAGCCAGGAGGGGTTGGACCAGTACTTC.

The chain is built from TRBV7-2 and TRBJ1-2; possible D gene TRBD1, 6 bases. V gave up 8 bases and J gave up 4 bases, with 17 bases separating them. This CDR3 spans 14 amino acids. Germline values: CDR1 SGHTA, CDR2 FQGNSA. The CDR3 sequence: CASVATGLGYGYTF. The CDR3 DNA follows: TGTGCCAGCGTCGCCACAGGGCTGGGCTATGGCTACACCTTC.

This clonotype was picked up a small number of times. The chain joins TRBV7-2 to TRBJ2-7, with 10 positions matching TRBD2. V shed 2 bases, J shed 6 bases, and the junction held 4 bases outside the gene matches. This CDR3 spans 14 amino acids. In germline, CDR1 is SGHTA, CDR2 FQGNSA. The CDR3 loop reads CASSLTSGTGEQYF. CDR3 nucleotide sequence: TGTGCCAGCAGCTTAACTAGCGGGACGGGCGAGCAGTACTTC. The variable domain in full, with the rest retrieved from reference TRBV7-2 and TRBJ2-7, is GAGVSQSPSNKVTEKGKDVELRCDPISGHTALYWYRQSLGQGLEFLIYFQGNSAPDKSGLPSDRFSAERTGGSVSTLTIQRTQQEDSAVYLCASSLTSGTGEQYFGPGTRLTVT.

The V call is TRBV6-1, the J call TRBJ2-3; D is undetermined. Trimming removed 4 bases from V and 6 bases from J, with 11 bases in between. Per the germline V gene, CDR1 is MNHNS and CDR2 is SASEGT. The CDR3 has 13 amino acids. CDR3 DNA sequence: TGTGCCAGCAGTGGACTTCCTCGGGATACGCAGTATTTT. Protein sequence: CASSGLPRDTQYF.

This clonotype was found a few times. The chain recombines TRBV7-8 with TRBJ2-5; 10 bases are a match to TRBD2. Losses at the gene ends were 2 bases for V and 4 bases for J; bases not matched to a gene: 4. The germline V gene has CDR1 SGHVS and CDR2 FQNEAQ. The CDR3 spans 15 residues. The CDR3 DNA reads TGTGCCAGCAGCTTAACAGCGGGAGGGACAGAGACCCAGTACTTC. It specifies CASSLTAGGTETQYF.

The rearrangement links TRBV20-1 to TRBJ2-7; no clear D. The germline V and J ends were trimmed by 0 bases and 2 bases, with 17 bases remaining between them. Germline V gene lookup returns CDR1 DFQATT and CDR2 SNEGSKA (reference sequence). The CDR3 is 16 residues long. The CDR3 reads CSARDLMAGWAYEQYF. In DNA, the CDR3 is TGCAGTGCTAGAGATCTCATGGCAGGTTGGGCCTACGAGCAGTACTTC.

This clonotype was counted many times. This sequence joins TRBV5-1 and TRBJ2-7; D may be TRBD1 or TRBD2 (5 bases each). The CDR3 extends over 13 amino acids. V gave up 2 bases and J gave up 3 bases, with 9 bases separating them. Germline CDR1 reads SGHRS; CDR2 reads YFSETQ. The CDR3 nucleotides are TGCGCCAGCAGCTTAGGGGACCGCTACGAGCAGTACTTC. It yields the protein CASSLGDRYEQYF.

The rearrangement links TRBV5-1 to TRBJ2-1; unclear D gene. This CDR3 comprises 13 residues. V shed 1 base and J shed 9 bases, with 11 bases lying between them. CDR1 is SGHRS and CDR2 is YFSETQ in the germline V gene. CDR3 DNA sequence: TGCGCCAGCAGCTTGAAGGAAGGCTCTGAGCAGTTCTTC. Translation: CASSLKEGSEQFF.

CDR3 in DNA: TGCGCCAGCGCTTTTTCTCCAGGGGGTGAGCAGTTCTTC. Translated: CASAFSPGGEQFF. V is TRBV5-1 and J is TRBJ2-1; 7 nucleotides agree with TRBD1. Germline CDR1 reads SGHRS; CDR2 reads YFSETQ. The CDR3 totals 13 residues. Trimming cost V 7 bases and J 9 bases; bases outside gene matches: 10. Looking up the rest from reference TRBV5-1 and TRBJ2-1 gives the full variable domain: KAGVTQTPRYLIKTRGQQVTLSCSPISGHRSVSWYQQTPGQGLQFLFEYFSETQRNKGNFPGRFSGRQFSNSRSEMNVSTLELGDSALYLCASAFSPGGEQFFGPGTRLTVL.

V and J are TRBV12-5 and TRBJ2-5; 7 bases map to TRBD1. With the DNA end fitting TRBJ2-4 better, the J assignment may be wrong. The CDR3 totals 15 residues. Germline V gene lookup returns CDR1 LGHNT and CDR2 FRNRAP. The CDR3 DNA sequence: TGTGCTAGTGGTCCCGGAGACAGGGACAAAAACATTCAGTACTTC. Its translation is CASGPGDRDKNIQYF.

The chain combines TRBV12-3 or TRBV12-4 with TRBJ2-3, with TRBD2 matching 8 bases. Unmatched junction bases numbered 12, after V lost 8 bases and J lost 5 bases. There are 15 residues in the CDR3. CDR3 in DNA: TGTGCCAGCCACCCCTACGGGGGGGCTAAAGATACGCAGTATTTT. Its protein product is CASHPYGGAKDTQYF.

V is TRBV11-2 and J is TRBJ2-5; possibly TRBD1 or TRBD2 for D (5 bases each). Germline V gives CDR1 SGHAT, CDR2 FQNNGV. The CDR3 is 13 residues long. With 5 bases removed from V and 7 bases from J, the gap between germline ends came to 14 bases. CDR3 DNA: TGTGCCAGCAGCGTTGACAGTGCGGGGACCCAGTACTTC. Its protein is CASSVDSAGTQYF.